Below, 18 T cell receptor beta chains from the same sample are listed, as sequenced in a study of cytomegalovirus exposure and HLA in healthy donors. Measured with immunoSEQ multiplex PCR; TCRdb has only the in-frame clones, and not every one. The table lists fewer than 350,000 clones, more than 75% of them singletons. Material: PBMCs. These receptors were taken from a woman under 30 in good health and CMV-seronegative.

The chain combines TRBV2 with TRBJ2-5; 8 nucleotides line up with TRBD2. V trimming: 4 bases; J trimming: 6 bases; junction bases outside the gene matches: 10. Germline CDR1 is SNHLY and CDR2 is FYNNEI. This CDR3 spans 15 amino acids. The CDR3 reads CASSAVAGGPQTQYF. The CDR3 region has the DNA TGTGCCAGCAGTGCCGTGGCGGGAGGTCCACAGACCCAGTACTTC.

This clone was seen just once. The rearrangement links TRBV2 to TRBJ1-4; D is unresolved. Germline lookup yields CDR1 SNHLY and CDR2 FYNNEI. CDR3 length: 14 residues. Trimming took 8 bases from V and 8 from J, leaving 18 bases between them. Here the CDR3 reads CASSEVILEEKLFF. The CDR3 DNA is TGTGCCAGCTCGGAGGTCATTTTGGAGGAAAAACTGTTTTTT.

This chain links TRBV28 with TRBJ2-7; 10 nucleotides agree with TRBD2. J gave up 5 bases and V 3 bases, and 28 bases lay outside the gene matches. The germline gives CDR1 MDHEN, CDR2 SYDVKM. This CDR3 is 22 amino acids long. The CDR3 loop is CASSLPRRGGRGRLAGANEQYF. DNA of the CDR3: TGTGCCAGCAGTTTGCCCCGACGCGGGGGCAGGGGTAGGCTAGCGGGAGCGAACGAGCAGTACTTC.

The rearrangement joins TRBV9 to TRBJ1-2, with a possible D match to TRBD1 (5 bases). Germline V lookup: CDR1 SGDLS, CDR2 YYNGEE. V gave up 0 bases and J gave up 5 bases, with 14 bases separating them. This CDR3 spans 15 amino acids. The CDR3 reads CASSVGGARLYGYTF. The CDR3, as DNA: TGTGCCAGCAGCGTAGGGGGCGCACGGCTTTATGGCTACACCTTC.

This CDR3 reads CASTLLAGGPPNEQYF. The CDR3, as DNA: TGCGCCAGCACCCTACTAGCGGGAGGTCCCCCCAACGAGCAGTACTTC. This chain links TRBV5-1 with TRBJ2-7; the match to TRBD2 covers 12 bases. Trimming cost V 6 bases and J 5 bases; bases outside gene matches: 12. In germline, CDR1 is SGHRS, CDR2 YFSETQ. This CDR3 spans 16 amino acids.

The gene calls are TRBV5-6 and TRBJ2-2; 7 positions match TRBD1. J was trimmed by 5 bases and V by 4 bases; bases with no gene match: 11. This CDR3 region has 16 residues. Per germline, CDR1 SGHDT and CDR2 YYEEEE. As DNA, the CDR3 is TGTGCCAGCAGCACGACAGGGATTGGGTTAACCGGGGAGCTGTTTTTT. As protein: CASSTTGIGLTGELFF.

V is TRBV5-6 and J is TRBJ2-7, with 8 bases that match TRBD2. After removal of 5 bases from V and 2 bases from J, the junction contained 12 bases not matched to a gene. Germline CDR1 and CDR2: SGHDT and YYEEEE. The CDR3 extends over 16 amino acids. The CDR3 DNA reads TGTGCCAGCAGGGCCCCTAAGCGGGAGCCTCCCTACGAGCAGTACTTC. Protein: CASRAPKREPPYEQYF.

The chain joins TRBV28 to TRBJ1-5; 9 nucleotides align to TRBD1. J was trimmed by 7 bases and V by 6 bases; bases with no gene match: 13. The CDR3 loop spans 16 amino acids. The V gene's germline CDR1 is MDHEN and CDR2 SYDVKM. CDR3 sequence: CASSEGTGSLRQPQHF. CDR3 DNA sequence: TGTGCCAGCAGCGAGGGGACAGGGAGCCTTCGGCAGCCCCAGCATTTT.

This sequence joins TRBV11-2 and TRBJ1-1; TRBD1 matches at 7 bases. Germline CDR1 is SGHAT and CDR2 is FQNNGV. This CDR3 spans 10 amino acids. The CDR3 region is CGTGRNEAFF. CDR3 nucleotide sequence: TGTGGGACAGGTCGTAATGAAGCTTTCTTT.

This clone has a single count. The gene calls are TRBV9 and TRBJ2-5; 8 bases fit TRBD2. The CDR3 runs 14 residues. V lost 0 bases, J lost 5 bases, and 3 bases stayed unmatched. Germline CDR1 reads SGDLS; CDR2 reads YYNGEE. CDR3 nucleotides: TGTGCCAGCAGCGTAGGGACTAGCCTGGAGACCCAGTACTTC. Protein: CASSVGTSLETQYF.

For the CDR3, the DNA is TGTGCCAGCAGTTACCGACATGAAGCTTTCTTT. This gives the protein CASSYRHEAFF. The chain combines TRBV6-5 with TRBJ1-1; D unclear. CDR1 and CDR2 from the germline V gene are MNHEY and SVGAGI. Trimming removed 2 bases from V and 7 bases from J, with 5 bases in between. The CDR3 is 11 residues long.

J is TRBJ2-2 and V is TRBV5-4; 10 positions match TRBD2. The V and J ends lost 2 bases and 0 bases, in that order; junction bases with no gene match: 7. The germline CDR1 and CDR2 sequences are SGHNT and YYREEE (reference sequence). CDR3 length equals 18 residues. The CDR3 coding sequence is TGTGCCAGCAGCTTTGCACTAGCGGGATTCGCGAACACCGGGGAGCTGTTTTTT. It codes for CASSFALAGFANTGELFF. Drawing the rest from reference TRBV5-4 and TRBJ2-2, the complete variable domain is ETGVTQSPTHLIKTRGQQVTLRCSSQSGHNTVSWYQQALGQGPQFIFQYYREEENGRGNFPPRFSGLQFPNYSSELNVNALELDDSALYLCASSFALAGFANTGELFFGEGSRLTVL.

The chain uses TRBV4-3 and TRBJ1-1; TRBD1 might be the D (5 bases). V was trimmed by 4 bases and J by 0 bases, leaving 9 bases between them. CDR3 length: 14 amino acids. Germline V gene sequence: CDR1 LGHNA, CDR2 YSLEER. CDR3 nucleotide sequence: TGCGCCAGCAGCCTGGGCAGGGTGAACACTGAAGCTTTCTTT. Translated: CASSLGRVNTEAFF.

This chain links TRBV28 with TRBJ2-7, with 11 nucleotides matching TRBD2. V was pared by 6 bases and J by 3 bases, with 7 bases of the junction left unmatched. This CDR3 comprises 15 residues. Germline V gene data show CDR1 as MDHEN and CDR2 as SYDVKM. The CDR3 protein is CASRGTSGTFYEQYF. The CDR3 DNA reads as TGTGCCAGCAGGGGGACTAGCGGAACCTTCTACGAGCAGTACTTC.

This rearrangement joins TRBV5-1 to TRBJ2-1; 14 bases map to TRBD2. This CDR3 comprises 16 residues. The germline V gene encodes CDR1 SGHRS and CDR2 YFSETQ. J gave up 5 bases and V 3 bases, and 4 bases lay outside the gene matches. CDR3 in amino acids: CASSWTSGRLDNEQFF. For the CDR3, the DNA is TGCGCCAGCAGCTGGACTAGCGGGAGGTTAGACAATGAGCAGTTCTTC.

This chain links TRBV4-3 with TRBJ2-5; 7 positions match TRBD2. Trimming at V came to 0 bases and at J to 6 bases, leaving 13 bases not matched to a gene. CDR3 length: 17 amino acids. The germline gives CDR1 LGHNA, CDR2 YSLEER. The CDR3 region is CASSQERTGGVGKTQYF. CDR3 coding DNA: TGCGCCAGCAGCCAAGAAAGGACGGGAGGAGTTGGAAAGACCCAGTACTTC.

V gene TRBV6-5 combines with J gene TRBJ2-1; 9 bases align to TRBD2. Germline CDR1 MNHEY, CDR2 SVGAGI. The CDR3 consists of 15 residues. V shed 8 bases and J 3 bases; nucleotides not matched to a gene: 8. The CDR3 loop is CASGNSGSIYNEQFF. DNA of the CDR3: TGTGCCAGCGGGAATAGCGGGAGTATCTACAATGAGCAGTTCTTC.

The chain links TRBV11-2 to TRBJ1-4; the D gene is possibly TRBD1 (6 bases). CDR1 and CDR2 (germline): SGHAT, FQNNGV. This CDR3 has 17 amino acids. Deletions cut 4 bases from V and 6 bases from J, with 21 bases between. In DNA form, the CDR3 reads TGTGCCAGCAGCTCCCCCGCGGGTGGGGGCAATTATGAAAAACTGTTTTTT. This encodes CASSSPAGGGNYEKLFF.